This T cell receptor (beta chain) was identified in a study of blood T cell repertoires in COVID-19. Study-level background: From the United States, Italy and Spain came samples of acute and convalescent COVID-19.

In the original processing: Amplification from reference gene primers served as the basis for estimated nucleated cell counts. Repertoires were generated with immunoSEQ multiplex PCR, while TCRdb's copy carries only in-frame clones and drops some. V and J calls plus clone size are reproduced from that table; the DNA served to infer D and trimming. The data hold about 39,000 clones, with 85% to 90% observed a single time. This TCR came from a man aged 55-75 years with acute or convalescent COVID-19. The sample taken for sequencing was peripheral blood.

The CDR3 coding sequence is TGTGCCAGCAGTTTCCTGCAGGGGGCTCGGGGCTACACCTTC. This codes for CASSFLQGARGYTF. The chain uses TRBV6-5 and TRBJ1-2, with 8 nucleotides matching TRBD1. The ends lost 4 bases at V and 8 bases at J; junction bases unmatched: 9. The CDR3 runs 14 residues. Per germline, CDR1 MNHEY and CDR2 SVGAGI.